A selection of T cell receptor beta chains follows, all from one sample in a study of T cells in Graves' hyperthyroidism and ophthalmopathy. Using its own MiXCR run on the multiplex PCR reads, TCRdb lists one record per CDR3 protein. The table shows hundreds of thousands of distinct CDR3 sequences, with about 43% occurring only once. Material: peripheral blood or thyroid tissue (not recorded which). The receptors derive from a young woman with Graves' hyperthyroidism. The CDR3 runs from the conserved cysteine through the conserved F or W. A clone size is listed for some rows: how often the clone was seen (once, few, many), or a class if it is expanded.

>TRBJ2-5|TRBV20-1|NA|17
CSARVVGIAGDQETQYF
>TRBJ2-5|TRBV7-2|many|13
CASAFRGQETQYF
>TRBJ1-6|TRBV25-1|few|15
CASSESGQANSPLHF
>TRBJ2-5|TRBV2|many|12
CASSQTIETQYF
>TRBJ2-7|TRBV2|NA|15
CASSETGVNLREQYF
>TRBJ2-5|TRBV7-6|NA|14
CASSHGTGQETQYF
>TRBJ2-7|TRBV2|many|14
CASRRTSGNNEQYF
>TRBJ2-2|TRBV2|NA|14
CASSEGEDTGELFF
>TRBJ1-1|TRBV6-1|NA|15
CASSPTPGQGTEAFF
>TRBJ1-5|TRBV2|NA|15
CASTPGQGAGQPQHF
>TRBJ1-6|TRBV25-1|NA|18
CASSYSWAGDGLNSPLHF
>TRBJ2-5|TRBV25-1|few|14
CASSGTMFQETQYF
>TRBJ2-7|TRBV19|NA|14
CASSPLAGENEQYF
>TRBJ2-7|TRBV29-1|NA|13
CSVGTGGPGEQYF
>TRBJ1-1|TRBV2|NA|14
CASSGLRGATEAFF
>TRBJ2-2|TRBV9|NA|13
CASSAYNTGELFF
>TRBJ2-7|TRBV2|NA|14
CASSQGLRRYEQYF
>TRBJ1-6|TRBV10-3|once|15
CAISESAGGGSPLHF
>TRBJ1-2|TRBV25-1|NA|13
CASVEGPEYGYTF
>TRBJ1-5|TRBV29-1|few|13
CSVRAGGNEPQHF
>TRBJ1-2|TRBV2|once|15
CASRDRALSNYGYTF
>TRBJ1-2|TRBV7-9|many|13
CASSPGTTYGYTF
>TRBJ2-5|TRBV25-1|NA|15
CASRDRDPYQETQYF
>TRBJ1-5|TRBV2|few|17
CASSADILVLVDQPQHF
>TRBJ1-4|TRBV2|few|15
CASSSLGLVNEKLFF
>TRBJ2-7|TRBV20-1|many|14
CSARVTGGMYEQYF
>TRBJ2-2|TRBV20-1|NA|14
CSALSGSFTGELFF
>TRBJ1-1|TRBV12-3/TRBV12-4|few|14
CASSYLGWGTEAFF
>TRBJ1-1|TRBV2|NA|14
CASKTGGSGTEAFF
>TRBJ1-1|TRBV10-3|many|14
CAISEPGGDTEAFF
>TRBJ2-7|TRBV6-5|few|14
CASSLTADSYEQYF
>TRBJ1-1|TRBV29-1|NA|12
CSVAVTGAEAFF
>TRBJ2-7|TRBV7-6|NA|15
CASSQIIAGGVEQYF
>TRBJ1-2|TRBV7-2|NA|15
CASSSSETGSYGYTF
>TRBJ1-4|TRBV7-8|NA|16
CASSLELAATNEKLFF
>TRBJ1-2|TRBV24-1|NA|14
CATSDLWGEHGYTF
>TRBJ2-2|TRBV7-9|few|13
CASGTLNTGELFF
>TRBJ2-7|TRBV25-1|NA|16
CASSEWTSGDSYEQYF
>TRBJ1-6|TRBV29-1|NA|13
CSIEDSYNSPLHF
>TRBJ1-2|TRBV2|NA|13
CAGSRDSLGGYTF
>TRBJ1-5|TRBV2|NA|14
CASSERGQAQPQHF
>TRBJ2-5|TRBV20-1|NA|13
CSFRQGRQETQYF
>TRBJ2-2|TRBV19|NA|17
CASSIGTSGRGGRELFF
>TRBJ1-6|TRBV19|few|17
CASSPQTGTSADSPLHF
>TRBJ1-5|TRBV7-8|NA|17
CASSVSQGPSSNQPQHF
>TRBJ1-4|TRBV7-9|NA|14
CASSLGWGGEKLFF
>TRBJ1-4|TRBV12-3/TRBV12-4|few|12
CASSLTPEKLFF
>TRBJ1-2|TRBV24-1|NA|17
CATSDTPGGPSNYGYTF
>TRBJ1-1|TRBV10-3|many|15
CASIPAAAANTEAFF
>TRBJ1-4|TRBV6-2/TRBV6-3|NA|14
CASSLPGQGEKLFF
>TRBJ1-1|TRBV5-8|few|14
CASSRTTGNGVAFF
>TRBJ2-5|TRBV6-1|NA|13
CASSQDGGETQYF
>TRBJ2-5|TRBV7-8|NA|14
CASSLEGSRETQYF
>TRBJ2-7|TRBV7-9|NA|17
CASSLGLAGLPTYEQYF
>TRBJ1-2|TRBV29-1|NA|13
CSYTTGDNYGYTF
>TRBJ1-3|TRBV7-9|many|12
CASGPTPDTIYF
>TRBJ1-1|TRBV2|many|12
CASSLFGPEAFF
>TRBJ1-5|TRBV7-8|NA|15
CASSLSHRGNQPQHF
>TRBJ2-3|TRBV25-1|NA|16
CATSDLGPISTDTQYF
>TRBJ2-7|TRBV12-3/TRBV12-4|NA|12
CASSLSHYEQYF